This paragraph reports one T cell receptor beta chain. Its matching antigen is unknown. CDR3 length equals 13 residues. In germline, CDR1 is SGHRS, CDR2 YFSETQ. V shed 3 bases and J shed 7 bases, with 13 bases lying between them. The sample comes from a study of cytomegalovirus exposure and HLA in healthy donors. General study points: Roughly even sequencing depth across donors was the assumption behind the presence/absence analyses.

Vbeta (60) and Jbeta (13) primers were used in the PCR. Only in-frame clones appear in the TCRdb table, and some are missing; sequencing was by immunoSEQ multiplex PCR. The table lists approximately 130,000 clones, over 65% of them singletons. Sequenced sample: PBMCs. This receptor was taken from a man aged 50-60 years in good health and CMV-seronegative. The chain is built from TRBV5-1 and TRBJ1-1, with D uncertain. The CDR3 is CASSWVPRVEAFF. In DNA, the CDR3 is TGCGCCAGCAGCTGGGTCCCTCGGGTTGAAGCTTTCTTT. Drawing the rest from reference TRBV5-1 and TRBJ1-1, the complete variable domain is KAGVTQTPRYLIKTRGQQVTLSCSPISGHRSVSWYQQTPGQGLQFLFEYFSETQRNKGNFPGRFSGRQFSNSRSEMNVSTLELGDSALYLCASSWVPRVEAFFGQGTRLTVV.